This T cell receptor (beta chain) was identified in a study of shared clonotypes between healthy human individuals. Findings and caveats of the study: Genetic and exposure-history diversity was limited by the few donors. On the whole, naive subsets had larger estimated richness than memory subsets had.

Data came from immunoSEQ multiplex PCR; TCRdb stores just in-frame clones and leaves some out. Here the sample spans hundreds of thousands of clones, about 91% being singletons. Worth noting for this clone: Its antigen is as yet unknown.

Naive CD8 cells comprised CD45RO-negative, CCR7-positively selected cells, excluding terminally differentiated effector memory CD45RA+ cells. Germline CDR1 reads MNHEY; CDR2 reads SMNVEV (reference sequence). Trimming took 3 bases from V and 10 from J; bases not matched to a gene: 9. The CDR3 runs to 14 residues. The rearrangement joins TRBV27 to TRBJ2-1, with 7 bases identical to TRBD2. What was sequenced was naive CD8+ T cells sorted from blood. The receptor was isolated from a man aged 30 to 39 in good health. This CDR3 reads CASSFNAGVREQFF. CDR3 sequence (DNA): TGTGCCAGCAGTTTTAATGCGGGAGTTCGGGAGCAGTTCTTC.